This T cell receptor (beta chain) was sequenced during a study of OX40 agonist ivuxolimab in advanced cancers. The protocol was immunoSEQ multiplex PCR, while the TCRdb copy is restricted to in-frame clones and leaves out a portion. This sample has about 110,000 clones, with about nine tenths found just once. This clone has just one count. Its antigen remains unidentified. Trimming took off 1 base at V and 2 bases at J, with 14 bases between the two ends. CDR3 length equals 17 residues. Per the germline V gene, CDR1 is LGHNA and CDR2 is YSLEER. Broader study findings: Clonal expansion was seen in CD4+ and CD8+ blood T cells by week 6 at 0.1 to 3.0 mg/kg. CD8+ T cells averaged more expanded clones than CD4+. Some patients who did not respond also had low normalized T-cell clonal expansion.

The chain links TRBV4-3 to TRBJ1-4, with D unresolved. This receptor was taken from an adult with an advanced solid tumor such as melanoma, head and neck, liver or kidney cancer. Here the sequenced sample was CD4+ or CD8+ T cells sorted from blood, taken in a trial of the OX40 agonist ivuxolimab. The CDR3 region has the DNA TGCGCCAGCAGCCAAGGGCGGAAGGTTGCGACTAATGAAAAACTGTTTTTT. Translation gives CASSQGRKVATNEKLFF.